This T cell receptor beta chain was sequenced in a study of T-cell memory formation after mild COVID-19. From the 5' RACE reads, TCRdb called clonotypes with MiXCR, one entry per CDR3 protein. In the table there are about 350,000 distinct CDR3 sequences, 25% to 30% of which are singletons. The CDR3 sequence is 12 residues long. Germline V lookup: CDR1 SEHNR, CDR2 FQNEAQ (reference sequence). The V end lost 5 bases, the J end lost 6 bases, and 9 bases lay between the germline ends. The chain links TRBV7-9 to TRBJ2-3; D is unclear. This TCR derives from an adult woman who had mild COVID-19 (a few samples of this study predate the infection). Cell type and time point are not known. Sample: PBMCs or a T cell subset sorted from them (not recorded which). Here the CDR3 DNA reads TGTGCCAGCAGCCCCGGGCAGGATACGCAGTATTTT. Translating it yields CASSPGQDTQYF.